This T cell receptor beta chain emerged from a study of T cell responses to AZD1222 COVID-19 vaccine. Trimming cost V 0 bases and J 8 bases, with 8 bases left between them. CDR1 and CDR2 (germline): SGHRS, YFSETQ. This CDR3 contains 13 residues. Sequencing was performed with immunoSEQ multiplex PCR; in TCRdb, only in-frame clones are kept and a portion is missing. The data contain roughly 120,000 clones, roughly 90% of them singletons. This TCR was sampled from an adult in good health. The sample was peripheral blood, taken on day 0 of AZD1222 vaccination. V and J are TRBV5-1 and TRBJ1-4; D uncertain. CDR3 nucleotides: TGCGCCAGCAGCTTGGCCGGAACGGAAAAACTGTTTTTT. It specifies CASSLAGTEKLFF.